What follows is one TCR beta chain and its context. TCRdb's copy holds only in-frame clones and misses some; the assay was immunoSEQ multiplex PCR. The sample lists under 40,000 clones; 93% were seen once. The sample originates from a study of T cells in localized non-small cell lung cancer. V lost 4 bases to trimming and J lost 0 bases; unmatched junction nucleotides: 5. Germline V gives CDR1 SGHTA, CDR2 FQGNSA. The CDR3 is made up of 15 amino acids. The chain combines TRBV7-2 with TRBJ1-2; 7 bases line up with TRBD1. The clonotype was recovered from an older female donor with stage I lung adenocarcinoma. The sequences come from peripheral blood, collected before any cancer treatment. CDR3 region: CASSSQGRANYGYTF. CDR3 nucleotides: TGTGCCAGCAGCTCACAGGGGAGGGCTAACTATGGCTACACCTTC. Drawing the rest from reference TRBV7-2 and TRBJ1-2, the complete variable domain is GAGVSQSPSNKVTEKGKDVELRCDPISGHTALYWYRQSLGQGLEFLIYFQGNSAPDKSGLPSDRFSAERTGGSVSTLTIQRTQQEDSAVYLCASSSQGRANYGYTFGSGTRLTVV.